The 23 T cell receptor beta chains presented below share a single source sample, sequenced in a study of T cell responses to AZD1222 COVID-19 vaccine. Clones were sequenced by immunoSEQ multiplex PCR, and TCRdb holds only the in-frame ones, with some missing. The data hold 95,000 to 150,000 clones, with about 89% observed a single time. Sequencing was performed on peripheral blood, taken on day 0 of AZD1222 vaccination. The receptors originated from an adult in good health.

This clone is a singleton in its sample. The chain has TRBV6-5 and TRBJ1-2; 8 bases map to TRBD1. Germline-derived CDR1 and CDR2 are MNHEY and SVGAGI. This CDR3 has 13 residues. V shed 6 bases, J shed 8 bases, and the junction held 8 bases outside the gene matches. The CDR3 loop reads CASSTTGAEGYTF. CDR3 bases: TGTGCCAGCAGCACGACAGGGGCGGAGGGCTACACCTTC.

V gene TRBV27 combines with J gene TRBJ1-1; possibly TRBD1 for D (5 bases). The CDR3 loop spans 15 amino acids. Trimming took 8 bases from V and 0 from J, leaving 16 bases between them. The germline gives CDR1 MNHEY, CDR2 SMNVEV (reference sequence). Written as DNA, the CDR3 is TGTGCCAGCGGGACCGCCGGGATCATGAACACTGAAGCTTTCTTT. It is translated as CASGTAGIMNTEAFF.

The V gene is TRBV10-2, the J gene TRBJ2-1, with no clear D. The CDR3 spans 12 residues. V was pared by 7 bases and J by 1 base, with 5 bases between. In germline, CDR1 is WSHSY, CDR2 SAAADI. CDR3 protein: CASMGSYNEQFF. The CDR3 region has the DNA TGCGCCAGCATGGGGTCCTACAATGAGCAGTTCTTC.

Only one count was recorded for this clone. CDR3 nucleotide sequence: TGCGCCAGCAGTGGCGGGAGAGCATCCATAAATGAGCAGTTCTTC. Translating gives CASSGGRASINEQFF. The chain has TRBV10-1 and TRBJ2-1; 7 positions agree with TRBD2. V shed 4 bases, J shed 7 bases, and the junction held 10 bases outside the gene matches. This CDR3 comprises 15 residues. The germline gives CDR1 WNHNN, CDR2 SYGVQD (reference sequence).

The gene calls are TRBV6-5 and TRBJ2-7; D may correspond to TRBD1 or TRBD2 (6 bases each). The CDR3 has 13 amino acids. Trimming took 4 bases from V and 5 from J, leaving 12 bases between them. In germline, CDR1 is MNHEY, CDR2 SVGAGI. CDR3: CASSSRGENEQYF. Written as DNA, the CDR3 is TGTGCCAGCAGTTCTAGGGGGGAAAACGAGCAGTACTTC.

This sequence joins TRBV6-6 and TRBJ1-1; unclear D gene. CDR1 is MNHNY and CDR2 is SVGAGI in the germline V gene (reference sequence). V was clipped by 2 bases and J by 4 bases, with 8 bases between them. The CDR3 extends over 13 amino acids. The CDR3 reads CASSYGVITEAFF. The CDR3 DNA follows: TGTGCCAGCAGTTACGGAGTGATCACTGAAGCTTTCTTT.

In its sample, this clone was seen once. The rearrangement joins TRBV5-1 to TRBJ2-7; tentatively, D is TRBD1 (6 bases). The CDR3 runs 13 residues. V was pared by 7 bases and J by 6 bases, with 17 bases between. Germline-derived CDR1 and CDR2 are SGHRS and YFSETQ. CDR3 DNA: TGCGCCAGCTCTGAAACAGGGTCTAGCGAGCAGTACTTC. This gives the protein CASSETGSSEQYF.

The chain combines TRBV5-1 with TRBJ1-3; TRBD1 might be the D (6 bases). The V end lost 0 bases, the J end lost 2 bases, and 12 bases lay between the germline ends. Germline V gives CDR1 SGHRS, CDR2 YFSETQ. This CDR3 region has 16 residues. The CDR3 reads CASSLVPGQTGNTIYF. In DNA form, the CDR3 reads TGCGCCAGCAGCTTGGTTCCAGGACAGACTGGAAACACCATATATTTT.

In the case of this clone: Other DNA sequences in this sample translate to the same CDR3. The V call is TRBV30, the J call TRBJ2-5, with 10 bases identical to TRBD1. This CDR3 has 14 residues. Looked up from germline, CDR1 is GTSNPN and CDR2 is SVGIG (reference sequence). The J segment lost 2 bases and the V segment lost 2 bases, leaving 2 bases of the junction unmatched. CDR3 nucleotide sequence: TGTGCCTGGAGTAGGGGACAGGGGCAAGAGACCCAGTACTTC. It codes for CAWSRGQGQETQYF.

The chain couples TRBV18 to TRBJ1-5; D unresolved. V lost 2 bases, J lost 6 bases, and 5 bases lay in between. Germline assignment: CDR1 KGHSH and CDR2 LQKENI. This CDR3 region has 12 residues. The CDR3 bases are TGTGCCAGCTCACCAAACAGTCAGCCCCAGCATTTT. As protein: CASSPNSQPQHF.

The V and J genes are TRBV19 and TRBJ2-1; 12 bases are a match to TRBD2. This CDR3 is built from 14 residues. V dropped 5 bases and J dropped 6; count of bases not matched to a gene: 2. The V gene's germline CDR1 is LNHDA and CDR2 SQIVND (reference sequence). CDR3 coding DNA: TGTGCCAGTAGTTCTAGCGGGAGGGCCAATGAGCAGTTCTTC. This codes for CASSSSGRANEQFF.

The chain has TRBV7-2 and TRBJ2-7; D gene uncertain. The CDR3 is 13 residues long. Germline V gives CDR1 SGHTA, CDR2 FQGNSA. V shed 2 bases and J shed 4 bases, with 9 bases lying between them. The CDR3 DNA sequence: TGTGCCAGCAGCTTAAATGGCCAGTACGAGCAGTACTTC. It is translated as CASSLNGQYEQYF.

This chain connects TRBV14 to TRBJ2-1, with 10 positions matching TRBD2. Germline CDR1 reads SGHDN; CDR2 reads FVKESK. The V and J ends lost 3 bases and 4 bases, in that order; junction bases with no gene match: 12. The CDR3 covers 18 residues. As DNA, the CDR3 is TGTGCCAGCAGCCAGCCCGGGACTAGCGATTTCCTATACAATGAGCAGTTCTTC. Translation gives CASSQPGTSDFLYNEQFF. Variable domain in full (rest from reference TRBV14 and TRBJ2-1): EAGVTQFPSHSVIEKGQTVTLRCDPISGHDNLYWYRRVMGKEIKFLLHFVKESKQDESGMPNNRFLAERTGGTYSTLKVQPAELEDSGVYFCASSQPGTSDFLYNEQFFGPGTRLTVL.

This sequence joins TRBV14 and TRBJ2-7, with TRBD2 matching over 9 bases. Germline V gene lookup returns CDR1 SGHDN and CDR2 FVKESK. CDR3 size: 15 residues. Germline trimming cut 0 bases from V and 4 bases from J; bases unmatched to any gene: 4. This CDR3 reads CASSQEAGGAYEQYF. The CDR3 coding sequence is TGTGCCAGCAGCCAAGAGGCGGGAGGGGCGTACGAGCAGTACTTC.

This chain connects TRBV29-1 to TRBJ1-2; D is uncertain. CDR3 length: 11 amino acids. Germline CDR1 is SQVTM and CDR2 is ANQGSEA. The V gene lost 7 bases and the J gene lost 8 bases, with 14 bases spanning the gap. The CDR3 nucleotides are TGCAGCGCGCGGGTCTCCCTCGGCTACACCTTC. Residues: CSARVSLGYTF.

DNA for the CDR3: TGTGCCAGCAGTTTCAGGAACACAGATACGCAGTATTTT. It is translated as CASSFRNTDTQYF. V gene TRBV12-3 or TRBV12-4 combines with J gene TRBJ2-3; D remains ambiguous. The CDR3 covers 13 residues. The V end lost 3 bases, the J end lost 2 bases, and 6 bases lay between the germline ends.

The rearrangement links TRBV5-1 to TRBJ1-1; D is uncertain. The CDR3 runs 15 residues. V dropped 3 bases and J dropped 4 bases, with 16 bases sitting between them. Per germline, CDR1 SGHRS and CDR2 YFSETQ. CDR3 loop: CASSSDAGRGTEAFF. CDR3 sequence (DNA): TGCGCCAGCAGCTCCGACGCCGGTCGGGGCACTGAAGCTTTCTTT.

The genes are TRBV11-3 and TRBJ2-1, with a tentative D call TRBD1 (5 bases). The CDR3 extends over 15 amino acids. CDR1 is SGHNT and CDR2 is YENEEA in the germline V gene. Trimming took 0 bases from V and 9 from J, leaving 15 bases between them. The CDR3 here is CASSLDGAFPGEQFF. The CDR3 coding sequence is TGTGCCAGCAGCTTAGATGGGGCCTTCCCGGGTGAGCAGTTCTTC.

The rearrangement links TRBV11-2 to TRBJ2-7; D might be TRBD1 (7 bases). Germline CDR1 is SGHAT and CDR2 is FQNNGV. V dropped 5 bases and J dropped 4 bases, with 15 bases sitting between them. The CDR3 is 14 amino acids. CDR3 sequence: CASSPGGGWYEQYF. The CDR3 DNA reads TGTGCCAGCAGCCCCGGAGGGGGCTGGTACGAGCAGTACTTC. Based on the CDR3 plus reference TRBV11-2 and TRBJ2-7, the full variable domain is EAGVAQSPRYKIIEKRQSVAFWCNPISGHATLYWYQQILGQGPKLLIQFQNNGVVDDSQLPKDRFSAERLKGVDSTLKIQPAKLEDSAVYLCASSPGGGWYEQYFGPGTRLTVT.

J is TRBJ2-7 and V is TRBV30; no reliable D call. This CDR3 region has 15 residues. V was pared by 5 bases and J by 4 bases, with 21 bases between. Germline V gene data show CDR1 as GTSNPN and CDR2 as SVGIG (reference sequence). CDR3 coding DNA: TGTGCCTGGGGGCAGTCCAGTGCTTTGTCATACGAGCAGTACTTC. Translating it yields CAWGQSSALSYEQYF.

The rearrangement links TRBV28 to TRBJ1-5; D uncertain. Germline V gene sequence: CDR1 MDHEN, CDR2 SYDVKM. Trimming shortened V by 1 base and J by 0 bases, and 10 bases separated the two germline ends. The CDR3 loop spans 16 amino acids. The CDR3 bases are TGTGCCAGCAGTTTATTATGGGCAGCTAGCAATCAGCCCCAGCATTTT. It specifies CASSLLWAASNQPQHF. Supplemented by reference TRBV28 and TRBJ1-5, the full variable domain reads DVKVTQSSRYLVKRTGEKVFLECVQDMDHENMFWYRQDPGLGLRLIYFSYDVKMKEKGDIPEGYSVSREKKERFSLILESASTNQTSMYLCASSLLWAASNQPQHFGDGTRLSIL.

The rearrangement uses TRBV30 and TRBJ2-7, with TRBD2 identical over 7 bases. The CDR3 totals 14 residues. Per the germline V gene, CDR1 is GTSNPN and CDR2 is SVGIG (reference sequence). Trimming removed 8 bases from V and 2 bases from J; junction bases left unmatched: 12. CDR3 sequence: CASTGREIPYEQYF. The CDR3, as DNA: TGTGCCAGCACGGGGCGGGAGATCCCCTACGAGCAGTACTTC.

The genes are TRBV9 and TRBJ2-5, with 7 bases matching TRBD1. With 0 bases clipped from V and 3 bases from J, the junction kept 17 bases outside the gene matches. There are 19 residues in the CDR3. The germline V gene has CDR1 SGDLS and CDR2 YYNGEE. CDR3 protein: CASSVGGWYVGTGEETQYF. The DNA for the CDR3 is TGTGCCAGCAGCGTAGGGGGTTGGTACGTTGGAACAGGGGAAGAGACCCAGTACTTC.